Shown below are 18 T cell receptor beta chains from a single sample sequenced in a study of blood T cell repertoires in COVID-19. The protocol was immunoSEQ multiplex PCR, while the TCRdb copy is restricted to in-frame clones and leaves out a portion. The data show about 64,000 clones, 70% to 85% seen once. Material: peripheral blood. The source of these receptors is a woman aged 60-75 years with acute or convalescent COVID-19.

In its sample, this clone was seen a few times. The chain uses TRBV5-4 and TRBJ1-4; tentatively, D is TRBD1 (5 bases). The germline V gene has CDR1 SGHNT and CDR2 YYREEE (reference sequence). The CDR3 runs to 15 residues. Trimming stripped 2 bases from V and 1 base from J, with 9 bases between. The CDR3 DNA is TGTGCCAGCAGCTTCGGGGGTGGAACTAATGAAAAACTGTTTTTT. The encoded protein is CASSFGGGTNEKLFF.

This clone was detected once. The V and J genes are TRBV7-3 and TRBJ2-7; the match to TRBD1 covers 8 bases. The CDR3 covers 14 residues. V was clipped by 5 bases and J by 3 bases; unmatched bases: 6. CDR1 is SGHTA and CDR2 is FQGTGA in the germline V gene. This chain's CDR3 is CASSPGGAVYEQYF. The CDR3 nucleotides are TGTGCCAGCAGCCCAGGGGGCGCAGTCTACGAGCAGTACTTC.

The chain couples TRBV4-2 to TRBJ2-7; 11 bases line up with TRBD1. Trimming took 6 bases from V and 3 from J; bases not matched to a gene: 4. Germline CDR1 LGHNA, CDR2 YNFKEQ. The CDR3 is made up of 14 amino acids. The CDR3 DNA reads TGTGCCAGCAGTTCCGGGACAGGGGGCTACGAGCAGTACTTC. Translation gives CASSSGTGGYEQYF.

The gene calls are TRBV5-1 and TRBJ1-2; TRBD1 matches at 7 bases. V was clipped by 4 bases and J by 5 bases; unmatched bases: 8. The CDR3 covers 14 residues. Germline loops: CDR1 SGHRS, CDR2 YFSETQ. The CDR3 is CASSPRQGGYGYTF. CDR3 nucleotide sequence: TGCGCCAGCAGCCCACGACAGGGTGGGTATGGCTACACCTTC.

The V gene is TRBV30, the J gene TRBJ1-2, with D unclear. The V and J ends lost 5 bases and 7 bases respectively, with 20 bases between them. CDR3 length equals 14 residues. The germline CDR1 and CDR2 sequences are GTSNPN and SVGIG (reference sequence). This CDR3 is CAWEEGWSPTGYTF. CDR3 nucleotide sequence: TGTGCCTGGGAGGAGGGTTGGAGCCCTACTGGCTACACCTTC. Based on the CDR3 plus reference TRBV30 and TRBJ1-2, the full variable domain is SQTIHQWPATLVQPVGSPLSLECTVEGTSNPNLYWYRQAAGRGLQLLFYSVGIGQISSEVPQNLSASRPQDRQFILSSKKLLLSDSGFYLCAWEEGWSPTGYTFGSGTRLTVV.

V usage is TRBV6-5 and J usage is TRBJ1-2; a weak D match, TRBD1 (5 bases). The V end lost 0 bases, the J end lost 0 bases, and 8 bases lay between the germline ends. The CDR3 loop spans 15 amino acids. Germline V gene sequence: CDR1 MNHEY, CDR2 SVGAGI. In DNA, the CDR3 is TGTGCCAGCAGTTACTCGGGCAGGGCTAACTATGGCTACACCTTC. Its protein product is CASSYSGRANYGYTF.

Notes on this clone: Other DNA sequences in this specimen translate into the identical CDR3. The chain recombines TRBV6-5 with TRBJ2-3, with 13 bases identical to TRBD2. The CDR3 totals 15 residues. The junction had 2 bases not matched to a gene; V was cut back by 2 bases and J by 6 bases. Per germline, CDR1 MNHEY and CDR2 SVGAGI. The CDR3 DNA sequence: TGTGCCAGCAGTTACACTAGCGGGGGGGCCGATACGCAGTATTTT. This sequence encodes CASSYTSGGADTQYF.

The rearrangement joins TRBV19 to TRBJ2-6; TRBD1 is a possible D gene (6 bases). V shed 3 bases and J shed 2 bases, with 8 bases lying between them. Per germline, CDR1 LNHDA and CDR2 SQIVND (reference sequence). The CDR3 extends over 15 amino acids. DNA for the CDR3: TGTGCCAGTAGTATGAGGGGGACTGGGGCCAACGTCCTGACTTTC. This encodes CASSMRGTGANVLTF.

The chain links TRBV11-2 to TRBJ1-4; 7 bases map to TRBD1. The V and J ends lost 1 base and 8 bases, in that order; junction bases with no gene match: 4. Germline assignment: CDR1 SGHAT and CDR2 FQNNGV. This CDR3 region has 14 residues. This chain's CDR3 is CASSLGQGGEKLFF. DNA for the CDR3: TGTGCCAGCAGCTTAGGGCAGGGGGGCGAAAAACTGTTTTTT.

V is TRBV3-1 (or the pseudogene TRBV3-2) and J is TRBJ1-1, with D hard to call. Trimming took 1 base from V and 2 from J, leaving 14 bases between them. Germline lookup yields CDR1 LGHDT and CDR2 YNNKEL (reference sequence). This CDR3 region has 16 residues. CDR3 amino acids: CASSQGSQRSNTEAFF. CDR3 DNA: TGTGCCAGCAGCCAAGGTAGTCAGCGAAGTAACACTGAAGCTTTCTTT.

The genes are TRBV11-2 and TRBJ1-4; the D gene is possibly TRBD1 (5 bases). From germline, CDR1 is SGHAT and CDR2 FQNNGV. The V and J ends lost 5 bases and 8 bases respectively, with 18 bases between them. The CDR3 has 15 residues. CDR3 sequence: CASSPAGVGGEKLFF. The DNA for the CDR3 is TGTGCCAGCAGCCCGGCGGGGGTCGGAGGCGAAAAACTGTTTTTT.

This clone was detected only a few times. J is TRBJ1-4 and V is TRBV6-6; 9 bases map to TRBD1. This CDR3 is 16 amino acids long. V shed 6 bases, J shed 8 bases, and the junction held 13 bases outside the gene matches. Germline V gene sequence: CDR1 MNHNY, CDR2 SVGAGI (reference sequence). The CDR3, as DNA: TGTGCCAGCAGCTTACGAGGGGGACAGGGTGGGGAAAAACTGTTTTTT. Protein product: CASSLRGGQGGEKLFF.

The rearrangement links TRBV5-5 to TRBJ2-3, with D perhaps matching TRBD1 (6 bases). The germline V gene has CDR1 SGHKS and CDR2 YYEKEE (reference sequence). Trimming removed 3 bases at V and 7 bases at J, with 15 bases between. The CDR3 runs to 14 residues. The CDR3 protein is CASSSDSAINTQYF. In DNA, the CDR3 is TGTGCCAGCAGCTCGGACAGTGCTATAAATACGCAGTATTTT.

The chain carries TRBV5-1 and TRBJ2-6, with D hard to call. Germline-derived CDR1 and CDR2 are SGHRS and YFSETQ. The CDR3 is 14 residues long. V lost 1 base to trimming and J lost 2 bases, with 4 bases between them. The CDR3 reads CASSLTAGANVLTF. DNA for the CDR3: TGCGCCAGCAGCTTGACAGCTGGGGCCAACGTCCTGACTTTC.

The rearrangement links TRBV4-1 to TRBJ1-5; D gene uncertain. This CDR3 has 13 amino acids. Germline CDR1 reads MGHRA; CDR2 reads YSYEKL. V lost 1 base and J 9 bases, leaving 10 bases between the germline ends. CDR3 sequence: CASSQVIPGPQHF. The CDR3 region has the DNA TGCGCCAGCAGCCAAGTAATCCCGGGGCCCCAGCATTTT.

V gene TRBV29-1 combines with J gene TRBJ1-2; the match to TRBD1 covers 10 bases. J lost 7 bases, V lost 4 bases, and 9 bases had no gene match. The CDR3 runs 14 residues. Germline V gives CDR1 SQVTM, CDR2 ANQGSEA. CDR3 sequence (DNA): TGCAGCGTTGCTCGGGACAGGGGCTCCGGTGGCTACACCTTC. It is translated as CSVARDRGSGGYTF. Full variable domain (missing parts from reference TRBV29-1 and TRBJ1-2): SAVISQKPSRDICQRGTSLTIQCQVDSQVTMMFWYRQQPGQSLTLIATANQGSEATYESGFVIDKFPISRPNLTFSTLTVSNMSPEDSSIYLCSVARDRGSGGYTFGSGTRLTVV.

V usage is TRBV2 and J usage is TRBJ1-6; a possible D gene is TRBD1 (5 bases). CDR3 length: 15 amino acids. V was trimmed by 0 bases and J by 4 bases, leaving 7 bases between them. Germline CDR1 SNHLY, CDR2 FYNNEI. CDR3 DNA sequence: TGTGCCAGCAGTGAAGCGCAGGGATATAATTCACCCCTCCACTTT. Translating it yields CASSEAQGYNSPLHF.

This clone was detected a few times. This chain links TRBV2 with TRBJ2-7; D may be TRBD2 (5 bases). The V end lost 5 bases, the J end lost 5 bases, and 13 bases lay between the germline ends. The CDR3 runs to 13 residues. Looked up from germline, CDR1 is SNHLY and CDR2 is FYNNEI. The CDR3 DNA follows: TGTGCCAGCAGTTCTCCCGGACTTCACGAGCAGTACTTC. Its protein is CASSSPGLHEQYF.